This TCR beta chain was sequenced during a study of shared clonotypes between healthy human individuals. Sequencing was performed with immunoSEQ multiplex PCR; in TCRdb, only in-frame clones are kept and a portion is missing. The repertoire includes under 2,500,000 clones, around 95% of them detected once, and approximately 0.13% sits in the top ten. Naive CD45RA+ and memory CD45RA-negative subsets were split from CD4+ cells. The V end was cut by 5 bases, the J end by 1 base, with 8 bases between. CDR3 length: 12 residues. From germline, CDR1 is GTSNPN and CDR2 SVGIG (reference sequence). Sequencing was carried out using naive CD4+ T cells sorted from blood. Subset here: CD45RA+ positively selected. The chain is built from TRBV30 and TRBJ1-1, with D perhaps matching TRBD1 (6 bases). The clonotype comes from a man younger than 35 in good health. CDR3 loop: CAWGTKNTEAFF. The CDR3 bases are TGTGCCTGGGGGACAAAGAACACTGAAGCTTTCTTT.